This is a list of T cell receptor beta chains from one sample in a study of blood T cell repertoires in COVID-19. Assay: immunoSEQ multiplex PCR; the TCRdb copy retains only in-frame clones and omits some. The repertoire has about 99,000 clones, roughly 80% of them found once; the top ten carry around 11%. The specimen sequenced was peripheral blood. These receptors all come from a human donor in a cohort sampled during active COVID-19. Each CDR3 is given with its conserved first and last residue. A D gene is named only where the DNA matches it firmly. Clone size, where shown, is once, few, many, or a class for clones that have expanded.

abundance: .
d_gene: .
v_gene: TRBV21-1
j_gene: TRBJ1-3
CDR3nt: TGTGCCAGCAGCAAAGAGGGACAGGGGGCGCCTGGAAACACCATATATTTT
CDR3aa: CASSKEGQGAPGNTIYF

abundance: .
d_gene: TRBD2
v_gene: TRBV28
j_gene: TRBJ2-1
CDR3nt: TGTGCCAGCAGTCTGGGGGGGACGAGCTCCTACAATGAGCAGTTCTTC
CDR3aa: CASSLGGTSSYNEQFF

abundance: .
d_gene: .
v_gene: TRBV6-5
j_gene: TRBJ2-7
CDR3nt: TGTGCCAGCACCCGCGGGGCAGCCGGGGCCTACGAGCAGTACTTC
CDR3aa: CASTRGAAGAYEQYF

abundance: .
d_gene: .
v_gene: TRBV18
j_gene: TRBJ2-1
CDR3nt: TGTGCCAGCTCACAGACAGAGAGCTCCTACAATGAGCAGTTCTTC
CDR3aa: CASSQTESSYNEQFF

abundance: .
d_gene: TRBD2
v_gene: TRBV5-1
j_gene: TRBJ2-1
CDR3nt: TGCGCCAGCAGCAGACAAGTAGCGGGGGCGACCGACAATGAGCAGTTCTTC
CDR3aa: CASSRQVAGATDNEQFF

abundance: .
d_gene: TRBD1
v_gene: TRBV10-1
j_gene: TRBJ2-2
CDR3nt: TGCGCCAGCAGGACAGGGTTGGGCGGGGAGCTGTTTTTT
CDR3aa: CASRTGLGGELFF

abundance: .
d_gene: TRBD2
v_gene: TRBV9
j_gene: TRBJ2-5
CDR3nt: TGTGCCAGCAGCGCTAGCGGGGGGGCCGGGGAGACCCAGTACTTC
CDR3aa: CASSASGGAGETQYF

abundance: .
d_gene: .
v_gene: TRBV2
j_gene: TRBJ1-6
CDR3nt: TGTGCCAGCACCCGGGGAGATTCACCCCTCCACTTT
CDR3aa: CASTRGDSPLHF

abundance: .
d_gene: .
v_gene: TRBV10-3
j_gene: TRBJ1-6
CDR3nt: TGTGCCATCAGTGATCGGACAGCCACGAGCTCCTATAATTCACCCCTCCACTTT
CDR3aa: CAISDRTATSSYNSPLHF

abundance: once
d_gene: TRBD2
v_gene: TRBV9
j_gene: TRBJ2-5
CDR3nt: TGTGCCAGCAGCTCAGCGGGGGGCACGCGAGAGACCCAGTACTTC
CDR3aa: CASSSAGGTRETQYF

abundance: .
d_gene: TRBD2
v_gene: TRBV7-9
j_gene: TRBJ2-5
CDR3nt: TGTGCCAGCAGCGTGGGACTAGCGGAGACCCAAGAGACCCAGTACTTC
CDR3aa: CASSVGLAETQETQYF

abundance: once
d_gene: .
v_gene: TRBV7-9
j_gene: TRBJ1-3
CDR3nt: TGTGCCAGCAGCTTCGGGTGGGGGGTCGGCAGTATACCTGGAAACACCATATATTTT
CDR3aa: CASSFGWGVGSIPGNTIYF

abundance: .
d_gene: TRBD1
v_gene: TRBV30
j_gene: TRBJ2-5
CDR3nt: TGTGCCTGGGGACAGGAAGAGACCCAGTACTTC
CDR3aa: CAWGQEETQYF

abundance: .
d_gene: .
v_gene: TRBV9
j_gene: TRBJ2-1
CDR3nt: TGTGCCAGCAGCGTCACCAGCGACGGTGAGCAGTTCTTC
CDR3aa: CASSVTSDGEQFF

abundance: .
d_gene: .
v_gene: TRBV5-1
j_gene: TRBJ2-1
CDR3nt: TGCGCCAGCAGCCTCCGACAGGGGAGGGGGAATGAGCAGTTCTTC
CDR3aa: CASSLRQGRGNEQFF

abundance: .
d_gene: .
v_gene: TRBV3-1/TRBV3-2
j_gene: TRBJ2-3
CDR3nt: TGTGCCAGCAGCCAAGCAGGACCCCGCGGGGGCAGGGATACGCAGTATTTT
CDR3aa: CASSQAGPRGGRDTQYF

abundance: .
d_gene: .
v_gene: TRBV7-2
j_gene: TRBJ2-2
CDR3nt: TGTGCCAGCAGCCGAGATAGCACCGGGGAGCTGTTTTTT
CDR3aa: CASSRDSTGELFF

abundance: once
d_gene: .
v_gene: TRBV2
j_gene: TRBJ1-1
CDR3nt: TGTGCCAGCAAGGGACACTCTGAAGCTTTCTTT
CDR3aa: CASKGHSEAFF

abundance: .
d_gene: .
v_gene: TRBV29-1
j_gene: TRBJ1-2
CDR3nt: TGCAGCGTTGGGGGGGGCCCTACTAACTATGGCTACACCTTC
CDR3aa: CSVGGGPTNYGYTF

abundance: once
d_gene: .
v_gene: TRBV27
j_gene: TRBJ1-6
CDR3nt: TGTGCCAGCAGTTTCGAAAGGGGCTCCTATAATTCACCCCTCCACTTT
CDR3aa: CASSFERGSYNSPLHF

abundance: .
d_gene: TRBD1
v_gene: TRBV7-2
j_gene: TRBJ1-1
CDR3nt: TGTGCCAGCAGCCCCGACAGGGGATGGGGCACTGAAGCTTTCTTT
CDR3aa: CASSPDRGWGTEAFF

abundance: .
d_gene: .
v_gene: TRBV7-6
j_gene: TRBJ2-7
CDR3nt: TGTGCCAGCAGCTCTAGCTCCTACGAGCAGTACTTC
CDR3aa: CASSSSSYEQYF

abundance: .
d_gene: .
v_gene: TRBV3-1/TRBV3-2
j_gene: TRBJ1-2
CDR3nt: TGTGCCAGCAGCCAAACACAGGGCTATGGCTACACCTTC
CDR3aa: CASSQTQGYGYTF

abundance: .
d_gene: TRBD2
v_gene: TRBV9
j_gene: TRBJ2-3
CDR3nt: TGTGCCAGCAGCGTAGTCCCCCTGCCCGGGACTAGCGGGGGGGCGCATACGCAGTATTTT
CDR3aa: CASSVVPLPGTSGGAHTQYF

abundance: .
d_gene: TRBD1
v_gene: TRBV3-1/TRBV3-2
j_gene: TRBJ2-3
CDR3nt: TGTGCCAGCAGCTTAAGGACAGGGGGCACAGATACGCAGTATTTT
CDR3aa: CASSLRTGGTDTQYF

abundance: .
d_gene: .
v_gene: TRBV7-2
j_gene: TRBJ1-1
CDR3nt: TGTGCCAGCAGCTTAGGTGGGGGACTGGGTGAAGCTTTCTTT
CDR3aa: CASSLGGGLGEAFF

abundance: few
d_gene: .
v_gene: TRBV4-2
j_gene: TRBJ1-1
CDR3nt: TGTGCCAGCAGCCAAGGAGTCGTGGGGCGCAGGGACACTGAAGCTTTCTTT
CDR3aa: CASSQGVVGRRDTEAFF

abundance: .
d_gene: .
v_gene: TRBV5-5
j_gene: TRBJ2-7
CDR3nt: TGTGCCAGCAGCTTGGGAGAAGCCTACGAGCAGTACTTC
CDR3aa: CASSLGEAYEQYF

abundance: .
d_gene: .
v_gene: TRBV6-5
j_gene: TRBJ2-7
CDR3nt: TGTGCCAGCAGTTACTACCGGGGGGCTTACGAGCAGTACTTC
CDR3aa: CASSYYRGAYEQYF

abundance: .
d_gene: .
v_gene: TRBV30
j_gene: TRBJ2-1
CDR3nt: TGTGCCTGGGAGAGGAGGGGGGGTCACAATGAGCAGTTCTTC
CDR3aa: CAWERRGGHNEQFF